This passage covers 7 T cell receptor beta chains from one sample sequenced in a study of T cell changes during pregnancy in multiple sclerosis. Clones were read by immunoSEQ multiplex PCR, and TCRdb kept only the in-frame ones, dropping some. The sample lists roughly 99,000 clones; 92% were seen once. The sample in question was peripheral blood, obtained after pregnancy. The receptor source for this set is a female donor in good health, enrolled as a control in a pregnancy study.

The chain links TRBV4-2 to TRBJ2-7; 7 bases map to TRBD2. V trimming: 4 bases; J trimming: 7 bases; junction bases outside the gene matches: 10. The CDR3 is made up of 14 amino acids. Germline CDR1 LGHNA, CDR2 YNFKEQ. Here the CDR3 DNA reads TGTGCCAGCAGCCGGGACTCCAACGGGAGGGAGCAGTACTTC. This gives the protein CASSRDSNGREQYF.

The chain couples TRBV30 to TRBJ1-1; 8 bases agree with TRBD1. This CDR3 contains 14 residues. V shed 3 bases and J 4 bases; nucleotides not matched to a gene: 7. Per the germline V gene, CDR1 is GTSNPN and CDR2 is SVGIG (reference sequence). The CDR3 region is CAWSFRGLGTEAFF. The CDR3 DNA reads TGTGCCTGGAGCTTCAGGGGGCTTGGCACTGAAGCTTTCTTT.

This clone was detected only once. The genes are TRBV28 and TRBJ2-7, with 12 bases lining up with TRBD2. J lost 1 base, V lost 8 bases, and 3 bases had no gene match. The germline V gene has CDR1 MDHEN and CDR2 SYDVKM. The CDR3 covers 14 residues. Here the CDR3 reads CASLAGGSSYEQYF. CDR3 coding DNA: TGTGCCAGCCTAGCGGGAGGGAGTTCCTACGAGCAGTACTTC.

V gene TRBV5-1 combines with J gene TRBJ2-7; 11 bases match TRBD2. The CDR3 loop spans 15 amino acids. The V segment lost 4 bases and the J segment 3 bases; nucleotides outside the gene matches: 6. Looked up from germline, CDR1 is SGHRS and CDR2 is YFSETQ. Written as DNA, the CDR3 is TGCGCCAGCAGCCCGGGACTAGCGGTAAACTACGAGCAGTACTTC. Translating it yields CASSPGLAVNYEQYF.

The chain couples TRBV7-3 to TRBJ2-2; possible D gene TRBD2, 6 bases. V was shortened by 1 base and J by 6 bases, with 15 bases between the two germline ends. The CDR3 extends over 16 amino acids. The germline V gene has CDR1 SGHTA and CDR2 FQGTGA. The CDR3 protein is CASSLRHGSFPGELFF. The DNA for the CDR3 is TGTGCCAGCAGCTTAAGGCACGGGAGCTTTCCCGGGGAGCTGTTTTTT.

The V call is TRBV4-1, the J call TRBJ2-7, with 7 bases identical to TRBD2. Germline loops: CDR1 MGHRA, CDR2 YSYEKL. The CDR3 has 16 amino acids. Unmatched junction bases numbered 9, after V lost 0 bases and J lost 4 bases. As DNA, the CDR3 is TGCGCCAGCAGCCAAGAGGTACTAGCGAGCCTTTACGAGCAGTACTTC. It encodes CASSQEVLASLYEQYF.

The V call is TRBV7-6, the J call TRBJ1-2, with D hard to call. Per the germline V gene, CDR1 is SGHVS and CDR2 is FNYEAQ. Trimming stripped 2 bases from V and 4 bases from J, with 11 bases between. This CDR3 has 14 amino acids. CDR3 DNA: TGTGCCAGCAGCTTACGATCCGGGAGCTATGGCTACACCTTC. Translated: CASSLRSGSYGYTF.